This T cell receptor (beta chain) was recovered during a study of molecular identifiers for immune sequencing clone quantification. The CDR3 is 16 residues long. With 6 bases clipped from V and 2 bases from J, the junction kept 6 bases outside the gene matches. Germline CDR1 SEHNR, CDR2 FQNEAQ (reference sequence). Many counts were recorded for this clonotype. One entry per CDR3 protein, called by TCRdb with MiXCR from the PCR reads. The repertoire holds some 91,000 distinct CDR3 sequences, with 20% to 25% as singletons. What was sequenced was naive CD8+ T cells from blood, with Jurkat cell RNA spiked in. Subset meaning: FACS-sorted CD8+CD4-CCR7+CD45RA+ naive T cells. The chain couples TRBV7-9 to TRBJ2-3; 12 bases line up with TRBD2. The sequence came from a human donor in good health. Some libraries in this study had Jurkat cell RNA spiked in. The CDR3 nucleotides are TGTGCCAGCAGTCCCACTAGCGGGGGGCACACAGATACGCAGTATTTT. Translating gives CASSPTSGGHTDTQYF.